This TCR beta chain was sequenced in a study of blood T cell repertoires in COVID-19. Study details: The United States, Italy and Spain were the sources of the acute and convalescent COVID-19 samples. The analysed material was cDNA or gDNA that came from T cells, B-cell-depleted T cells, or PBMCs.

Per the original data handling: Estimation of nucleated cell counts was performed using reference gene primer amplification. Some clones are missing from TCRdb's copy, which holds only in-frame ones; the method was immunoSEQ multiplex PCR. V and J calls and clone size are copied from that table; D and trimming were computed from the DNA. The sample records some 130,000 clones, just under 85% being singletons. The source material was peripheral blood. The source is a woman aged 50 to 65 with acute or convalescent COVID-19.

In DNA, the CDR3 is TGTGCCAGCACGAGTCTAGCGGGGGTCGGGGAGCTGTTTTTT. Its translation is CASTSLAGVGELFF. V is TRBV2 and J is TRBJ2-2; TRBD2 matches at 10 bases. V was clipped by 7 bases and J by 7 bases; unmatched bases: 6. The CDR3 is 14 amino acids. Germline V lookup: CDR1 SNHLY, CDR2 FYNNEI.